These 26 T cell receptor beta chains came from one sample sequenced in a study of cytomegalovirus exposure and HLA in healthy donors. Primers: 60 Vbeta forward and 13 Jbeta reverse. Clones were sequenced by immunoSEQ multiplex PCR, and TCRdb holds only the in-frame ones, with some missing. The top ten hold approximately 1.8% of the sample, which has 150,000 to 200,000 clones, approximately 80% seen once. The sample taken for sequencing was PBMCs. These receptor sequences come from a woman aged 25-40 years in good health and CMV-seronegative.

This chain links TRBV6-1 with TRBJ2-3; a weak D match, TRBD1 (6 bases). CDR1 and CDR2 from the germline V gene are MNHNS and SASEGT. The V gene lost 10 bases and the J gene lost 3 bases, with 14 bases spanning the gap. The CDR3 has 13 amino acids. CDR3 protein: CATSIQGTDTQYF. CDR3 coding DNA: TGTGCCACCTCGATACAGGGAACAGATACGCAGTATTTT.

The genes are TRBV11-3 and TRBJ2-7; D may be TRBD1 (6 bases). Germline CDR1 is SGHNT and CDR2 is YENEEA. The CDR3 is 13 amino acids. V was trimmed by 3 bases and J by 4 bases, leaving 10 bases between them. CDR3 bases: TGTGCCAGCAGCTTCCGGACAGAATACGAGCAGTACTTC. The encoded protein is CASSFRTEYEQYF. Full variable domain (remainder filled in from reference TRBV11-3 and TRBJ2-7): EAGVVQSPRYKIIEKKQPVAFWCNPISGHNTLYWYLQNLGQGPELLIRYENEEAVDDSQLPKDRFSAERLKGVDSTLKIQPAELGDSAVYLCASSFRTEYEQYFGPGTRLTVT.

The chain carries TRBV7-9 and TRBJ2-6; tentative D call: TRBD1 (5 bases). The CDR3 loop spans 16 amino acids. Germline-derived CDR1 and CDR2 are SEHNR and FQNEAQ (reference sequence). With 4 bases removed from V and 0 bases from J, the gap between germline ends came to 10 bases. CDR3 sequence reads: CASSSTAYSGANVLTF. The CDR3 nucleotides are TGTGCCAGCAGCTCGACAGCTTACTCTGGGGCCAACGTCCTGACTTTC.

This clone was counted between two and nine times. The chain joins TRBV11-3 to TRBJ2-1; no definite D call. Germline loops: CDR1 SGHNT, CDR2 YENEEA. Trimming cost V 2 bases and J 5 bases, with 13 bases left between them. The CDR3 contains 15 residues. The CDR3 DNA sequence: TGTGCCAGCAGCTTAAATAGCCTACAAAACAATGAGCAGTTCTTC. It codes for CASSLNSLQNNEQFF.

This clone was detected only a few times. The CDR3 DNA follows: TGTGCCAGCAGTTTAAGCAACCCAAGACAGCCCCAGCATTTT. It encodes CASSLSNPRQPQHF. The V gene is TRBV28, the J gene TRBJ1-5; D is unresolved. With 2 bases removed from V and 7 bases from J, the gap between germline ends came to 12 bases. In germline, CDR1 is MDHEN, CDR2 SYDVKM. CDR3 length: 14 residues.

V is TRBV7-6 and J is TRBJ2-7; weak D call: TRBD1 (6 bases). The CDR3 loop spans 14 amino acids. The germline gives CDR1 SGHVS, CDR2 FNYEAQ. V shed 2 bases and J shed 6 bases, with 14 bases lying between them. CDR3 coding DNA: TGTGCCAGCAGCTTAAGGCCGACAGGCCCCGAGCAGTACTTC. It is translated as CASSLRPTGPEQYF.

The V and J genes are TRBV11-3 and TRBJ2-1, with D possibly matching TRBD1 (6 bases). The germline gives CDR1 SGHNT, CDR2 YENEEA. The CDR3 loop spans 12 amino acids. Trimming removed 7 bases at V and 7 bases at J, with 11 bases between. This chain's CDR3 is CASKGGTNEQFF. CDR3 sequence (DNA): TGTGCCAGCAAGGGTGGGACAAATGAGCAGTTCTTC.

In its sample, this clone was seen a few times. The chain couples TRBV19 to TRBJ1-1; D is perhaps TRBD1 (6 bases). Germline V gene sequence: CDR1 LNHDA, CDR2 SQIVND (reference sequence). The CDR3 length is 17 residues. The V and J ends lost 1 base and 3 bases respectively, with 18 bases between them. The CDR3 bases are TGTGCCAGTAGTATAGGACCCAGGGGAATTGGGGACACTGAAGCTTTCTTT. Amino acid sequence: CASSIGPRGIGDTEAFF.

The rearrangement joins TRBV5-1 to TRBJ2-5; no reliable D call. The DNA end favors TRBJ2-7, so the J call may be wrong. The CDR3 extends over 14 amino acids. The germline V gene encodes CDR1 SGHRS and CDR2 YFSETQ. CDR3 sequence: CASSFGVPAYEQYF. Here the CDR3 DNA reads TGCGCCAGCAGCTTTGGAGTACCCGCCTACGAGCAGTACTTC.

This chain joins TRBV30 and TRBJ1-2; TRBD1 might be the D (6 bases). V was shortened by 3 bases and J by 3 bases, with 8 bases between the two germline ends. The CDR3 consists of 12 residues. Germline V gives CDR1 GTSNPN, CDR2 SVGIG (reference sequence). This CDR3 is CAWRDSDYGYTF. CDR3 nucleotides: TGTGCCTGGAGGGACAGTGACTATGGCTACACCTTC.

V is TRBV7-2 and J is TRBJ2-5; D ambiguous. Trimming shortened V by 4 bases and J by 3 bases, and 9 bases separated the two germline ends. This CDR3 has 13 residues. The germline V gene has CDR1 SGHTA and CDR2 FQGNSA. CDR3 protein: CASSSYGEETQYF. The CDR3 nucleotides read TGTGCCAGCAGCTCCTACGGAGAAGAGACCCAGTACTTC.

V gene TRBV7-2 combines with J gene TRBJ2-1; 14 bases are a match to TRBD2. CDR1 is SGHTA, CDR2 FQGNSA, per germline. The CDR3 consists of 15 residues. The ends lost 3 bases at V and 7 bases at J; junction bases unmatched: 2. The CDR3 here is CASSFRTSGRNEQFF. The DNA of the CDR3 is TGTGCCAGCAGCTTCAGGACTAGCGGGAGGAATGAGCAGTTCTTC.

The V and J genes are TRBV7-9 and TRBJ2-5; 8 bases are shared with TRBD2. From germline, CDR1 is SEHNR and CDR2 FQNEAQ (reference sequence). Germline trimming cut 0 bases from V and 3 bases from J; bases unmatched to any gene: 6. The CDR3 spans 16 residues. Here the CDR3 reads CASSLAPGRGEETQYF. The CDR3 region has the DNA TGTGCCAGCAGCTTAGCTCCCGGGAGGGGTGAAGAGACCCAGTACTTC.

The rearrangement uses TRBV19 and TRBJ2-7; 10 nucleotides line up with TRBD2. This CDR3 is 18 amino acids long. CDR1 and CDR2 from the germline V gene are LNHDA and SQIVND (reference sequence). Trimming at V came to 2 bases and at J to 1 base, leaving 11 bases not matched to a gene. The CDR3 sequence is CASSIRASGSGSSYEQYF. CDR3 nucleotides: TGTGCCAGTAGTATAAGAGCTAGCGGGAGCGGTAGTTCCTACGAGCAGTACTTC.

This rearrangement joins TRBV7-9 to TRBJ2-7; perhaps TRBD1 as D (8 bases). Deletions cut 3 bases from V and 3 bases from J, with 18 bases between. The CDR3 is 16 amino acids. Germline CDR1 SEHNR, CDR2 FQNEAQ (reference sequence). The CDR3 loop is CASSLDNRGGLYEQYF. CDR3 sequence (DNA): TGTGCCAGCAGCTTGGATAACAGGGGGGGCCTCTACGAGCAGTACTTC.

The chain recombines TRBV5-4 with TRBJ2-5; 9 bases agree with TRBD1. The J call is in doubt because the DNA end fits TRBJ2-7 better. The germline gives CDR1 SGHNT, CDR2 YYREEE (reference sequence). The CDR3 consists of 14 residues. CDR3 residues: CASSTGTGLYEQYF. Here the CDR3 DNA reads TGTGCCAGCAGCACCGGGACAGGGTTATACGAGCAGTACTTC.

The chain combines TRBV19 with TRBJ2-4; 9 positions match TRBD2. Germline V lookup: CDR1 LNHDA, CDR2 SQIVND (reference sequence). V lost 5 bases to trimming and J lost 2 bases; unmatched junction nucleotides: 7. The CDR3 contains 16 residues. The CDR3: CASSFRGGVSKNIQYF. The CDR3 DNA follows: TGTGCCAGTAGTTTTCGCGGGGGGGTGTCCAAAAACATTCAGTACTTC.

Here the CDR3 DNA reads TGTGCCATCAGTGAACTTGGGGGCTACACTGAAGCTTTCTTT. It is translated as CAISELGGYTEAFF. The chain carries TRBV10-3 and TRBJ1-1; a possible D gene is TRBD1 (6 bases). CDR3 length: 14 amino acids. Trimming took 3 bases from V and 3 from J, leaving 11 bases between them. Per the germline V gene, CDR1 is ENHRY and CDR2 is SYGVKD.

The V call is TRBV9, the J call TRBJ2-3; weak D call: TRBD2 (6 bases). Germline V CDR1 and CDR2: SGDLS, YYNGEE. V lost 5 bases, J lost 4 bases, and 20 bases lay in between. The length of the CDR3 is 16 residues. The CDR3 DNA follows: TGTGCCAGCAGTGGCGCGGCGGGGAAGGGCCCAGATACGCAGTATTTT. This translates into CASSGAAGKGPDTQYF.

J is TRBJ2-6 and V is TRBV7-6, with D unclear. Trimming took off 2 bases at V and 0 bases at J, with 5 bases between the two ends. In germline, CDR1 is SGHVS, CDR2 FNYEAQ. The CDR3 is 15 amino acids. The CDR3 reads CASSLIASGANVLTF. The CDR3 DNA sequence: TGTGCCAGCAGCTTAATAGCCTCTGGGGCCAACGTCCTGACTTTC.

The chain links TRBV19 to TRBJ1-1; D remains ambiguous. The germline gives CDR1 LNHDA, CDR2 SQIVND (reference sequence). The CDR3 is 13 amino acids. Trimming shortened V by 6 bases and J by 2 bases, and 10 bases separated the two germline ends. CDR3 sequence reads: CASRIGVNTEAFF. The CDR3 DNA sequence: TGTGCCAGTAGGATCGGGGTTAACACTGAAGCTTTCTTT.

The chain couples TRBV30 to TRBJ2-3; D remains unclear. V lost 4 bases and J lost 1, with 18 bases in between. The germline V gene encodes CDR1 GTSNPN and CDR2 SVGIG (reference sequence). The length of the CDR3 is 16 residues. The CDR3 is CAWNVLGVLCTDTQYF. The CDR3 coding sequence is TGTGCCTGGAATGTACTCGGAGTTCTATGCACAGATACGCAGTATTTT. Based on the CDR3 plus reference TRBV30 and TRBJ2-3, the full variable domain is SQTIHQWPATLVQPVGSPLSLECTVEGTSNPNLYWYRQAAGRGLQLLFYSVGIGQISSEVPQNLSASRPQDRQFILSSKKLLLSDSGFYLCAWNVLGVLCTDTQYFGPGTRLTVL.

The rearrangement uses TRBV4-1 and TRBJ1-5; D is undetermined. The germline CDR1 and CDR2 sequences are MGHRA and YSYEKL. This CDR3 contains 16 residues. Trimming took off 3 bases at V and 0 bases at J, with 12 bases between the two ends. CDR3 sequence (DNA): TGCGCCAGCAGCCAGGGCCGGGGTTATAGCAATCAGCCCCAGCATTTT. This encodes CASSQGRGYSNQPQHF.

The V and J genes are TRBV13 and TRBJ2-7; 7 bases are a match to TRBD2. The CDR3 runs to 13 residues. Germline trimming cut 6 bases from V and 2 bases from J; bases unmatched to any gene: 4. The V gene's germline CDR1 is PRHDT and CDR2 FYEKMQ (reference sequence). Here the CDR3 DNA reads TGTGCCAGCAGTCCTGGGACTACCTACGAGCAGTACTTC. Its protein is CASSPGTTYEQYF.

V gene TRBV19 combines with J gene TRBJ1-3; 9 bases are a match to TRBD1. Germline CDR1 reads LNHDA; CDR2 reads SQIVND (reference sequence). V lost 5 bases and J lost 5; bases outside the gene matches: 7. The CDR3 is 15 residues long. CDR3 sequence: CASSAGTGTRNTIYF. In DNA form, the CDR3 reads TGTGCCAGTAGTGCCGGGACAGGGACGAGAAACACCATATATTTT.

This clone was seen only a few times. The chain has TRBV4-2 and TRBJ2-7; a possible D gene is TRBD2 (6 bases). The CDR3 loop spans 14 amino acids. Trimming pared 10 bases from V and 3 bases from J, leaving 19 bases between. Germline assignment: CDR1 LGHNA and CDR2 YNFKEQ. The DNA for the CDR3 is TGTGCCACCAATCGGAGGGGACGTGACTACGAGCAGTACTTC. It is translated as CATNRRGRDYEQYF.